This is a list of T cell receptor beta chains from one sample in a study of T cells in Graves' hyperthyroidism and ophthalmopathy. TCRdb passed the multiplex PCR reads through MiXCR, listing each CDR3 protein once. The table lists under 450,000 distinct CDR3 sequences, about 15% of them singletons. Sequencing was carried out using blood. The receptors originated from a woman aged 18-35 years with Graves' hyperthyroidism. CDR3s include the opening cysteine and the closing phenylalanine or tryptophan. The order of the fields is D gene, V gene, clone size, J gene, CDR3 protein, CDR3 DNA. The D gene is left open where the match is weak. Clone size is given for some rows only: seen once, a few or many times, or a class if the clone is expanded.

.,TRBV28,many,TRBJ1-5,CASTPGVQPQHF,TGTGCCAGCACCCCAGGGGTTCAGCCCCAGCATTTT
.,TRBV5-8,many,TRBJ2-2,CASSLMGESGELFF,TGTGCCAGCAGCTTGATGGGGGAGTCCGGGGAGCTGTTTTTT
TRBD1,TRBV20-1,.,TRBJ2-7,CSARDYVDRSRGSYEQYF,TGCAGTGCTAGAGATTACGTAGACAGGTCCAGGGGGTCCTACGAGCAGTACTTC
TRBD2,TRBV6-4,few,TRBJ2-1,CASSAQLAGGFNEQFF,TGTGCCAGCAGTGCCCAACTAGCGGGGGGCTTCAATGAGCAGTTCTTC
TRBD1,TRBV7-9,many,TRBJ2-5,CASSTRQGGGETQYF,TGTGCCAGCAGCACCCGACAGGGGGGGGGAGAGACCCAGTACTTC
.,TRBV18,many,TRBJ1-4,CASSPLAGEKLFF,TGTGCCAGCTCACCCCTGGCGGGGGAAAAACTGTTTTTT
TRBD1,TRBV20-1,few,TRBJ2-2,CSAMQGANTGELFF,TGCAGTGCTATGCAGGGGGCGAACACCGGGGAGCTGTTTTTT
.,TRBV7-8,many,TRBJ1-5,CASSQGNQPQHF,TGTGCCAGCAGCCAAGGGAATCAGCCCCAGCATTTT
TRBD2,TRBV12-3/TRBV12-4,many,TRBJ2-5,CASSFLAGAQETQYF,TGTGCCAGCAGTTTTCTAGCGGGAGCCCAAGAGACCCAGTACTTC
.,TRBV11-3,few,TRBJ1-6,CASSATRDPNSPLHF,TGTGCCAGCAGCGCCACCCGGGACCCGAATTCACCCCTCCACTTT
TRBD2,TRBV14,many,TRBJ2-3,CASSQDSGLVTDTQYF,TGTGCCAGCAGCCAAGATTCTGGACTAGTAACAGATACGCAGTATTTT
TRBD1,TRBV20-1,many,TRBJ2-7,CSARGTGGREQYF,TGCAGTGCTAGAGGGACAGGGGGGAGGGAGCAGTACTTC
TRBD1,TRBV6-1,many,TRBJ2-2,CASSEAGQLELFF,TGTGCCAGCAGTGAAGCGGGACAGTTGGAGCTGTTTTTT
TRBD2,TRBV5-4,few,TRBJ2-3,CASSGGGRPTDTQYF,TGTGCCAGCAGCGGCGGGGGGCGTCCCACAGATACGCAGTATTTT
.,TRBV6-1,many,TRBJ2-3,CASSGRQLTDTQYF,TGTGCCAGCAGTGGGAGACAGCTCACAGATACGCAGTATTTT
TRBD1,TRBV11-3,many,TRBJ1-1,CASSLYLTGKTEAFF,TGTGCCAGCAGCTTGTACTTGACAGGGAAGACTGAAGCTTTCTTT
.,TRBV5-5,few,TRBJ1-3,CASSLGVSRGNTIYF,TGTGCCAGCAGCTTAGGGGTTTCGCGCGGAAACACCATATATTTT
.,TRBV10-3,many,TRBJ1-1,CAISVEGNTEAFF,TGTGCCATCAGTGTGGAGGGGAACACTGAAGCTTTCTTT
TRBD1,TRBV27,many,TRBJ1-6,CASSPRTGSSSLHF,TGTGCCAGCAGTCCTAGGACAGGGTCTTCTTCCCTCCACTTT
.,TRBV10-3,many,TRBJ2-5,CATGRRDQETQYF,TGTGCCACCGGGCGGCGGGACCAAGAGACCCAGTACTTC
.,TRBV12-3/TRBV12-4,many,TRBJ1-2,CASSLAPGRFYGYTF,TGTGCCAGCAGTTTAGCGCCAGGGCGATTCTATGGCTACACCTTC
.,TRBV29-1,.,TRBJ1-2,CSVDHPGYGYTF,TGCAGCGTCGACCACCCGGGCTATGGCTACACCTTC
.,TRBV7-3,many,TRBJ2-7,CASSPSAAYEQYF,TGTGCCAGCAGCCCTAGCGCCGCCTACGAGCAGTACTTC
TRBD1,TRBV7-2,many,TRBJ1-5,CASSLRSGGDQPQHF,TGTGCCAGCAGCTTACGATCAGGGGGGGATCAGCCCCAGCATTTT
.,TRBV20-1,many,TRBJ1-2,CSARVSIGGYTF,TGCAGTGCTAGAGTTAGTATTGGCGGCTACACCTTC
.,TRBV3-1,many,TRBJ1-5,CASSSYNGGPSQPQHF,TGTGCCAGCAGCTCCTACAATGGGGGGCCCAGCCAGCCCCAGCATTTT
.,TRBV20-1,many,TRBJ2-1,CSALDRSRNEQFF,TGCAGTGCTTTAGACAGGTCCCGGAACGAGCAGTTCTTC
TRBD1,TRBV6-1,many,TRBJ2-7,CASTKSRDSREQYF,TGTGCCAGCACCAAAAGCCGGGACAGCCGCGAGCAGTACTTC
.,TRBV7-8,many,TRBJ2-5,CASSLRRGQLQETQYF,TGTGCCAGCAGCTTGCGGCGGGGCCAACTACAAGAGACCCAGTACTTC
.,TRBV12-5,many,TRBJ1-1,CASAQGANTEAFF,TGTGCTAGTGCCCAGGGAGCCAACACTGAAGCTTTCTTT
.,TRBV15,many,TRBJ2-3,CATSREELDTQYF,TGTGCCACCAGCAGAGAGGAACTAGATACGCAGTATTTT
TRBD1,TRBV6-1,many,TRBJ1-2,CASRSGTVGMDYGYTF,TGTGCCAGCAGGTCCGGGACAGTGGGGATGGACTATGGCTACACCTTC
TRBD2,TRBV6-1,many,TRBJ2-7,CASSEARVLGGAYEQYF,TGTGCCAGCAGTGAAGCACGGGTCTTGGGAGGGGCCTACGAGCAGTACTTC
.,TRBV20-1,.,TRBJ1-6,CSASTRAVNSPLHF,TGCAGTGCTAGTACCCGGGCCGTTAATTCACCCCTCCACTTT
.,TRBV27,many,TRBJ1-1,CASSSMVQAEAFF,TGTGCCAGCAGCAGTATGGTTCAGGCTGAAGCTTTCTTT
.,TRBV12-3/TRBV12-4,many,TRBJ1-5,CASSPGAGYVQPQHF,TGTGCCAGCAGCCCCGGAGCAGGCTATGTACAGCCCCAGCATTTT
.,TRBV7-6,many,TRBJ2-3,CASSLGEGRPDTQYF,TGTGCCAGCAGCTTAGGAGAGGGCCGACCAGATACGCAGTATTTT
.,TRBV9,many,TRBJ2-1,CASRQGTTYNEQFF,TGTGCCAGCAGGCAGGGAACGACCTACAATGAGCAGTTCTTC
.,TRBV6-2/TRBV6-3,many,TRBJ2-3,CASSPLGEEGLLDTQYF,TGTGCCAGCAGTCCCCTAGGGGAAGAGGGACTGTTGGATACGCAGTATTTT
.,TRBV30,many,TRBJ2-5,CAWSVLAGNYGTQYF,TGTGCCTGGAGTGTATTAGCAGGGAACTACGGGACCCAGTACTTC
.,TRBV3-1,many,TRBJ2-5,CASSQNAETQYF,TGTGCCAGCAGCCAGAACGCGGAGACCCAGTACTTC
.,TRBV12-3/TRBV12-4,many,TRBJ1-4,CASTSGLTNEKLFF,TGTGCCAGCACCTCGGGCCTAACTAATGAGAAACTGTTTTTT
.,TRBV6-1,many,TRBJ2-5,CASQGRETQYF,TGTGCCAGTCAGGGGCGTGAGACCCAGTACTTC
.,TRBV11-2,many,TRBJ2-3,CASSPRVAGASTDTQYF,TGTGCCAGCAGCCCACGGGTTGCGGGGGCCAGCACAGATACGCAGTATTTT
TRBD1,TRBV7-8,many,TRBJ2-5,CASSLAESGTGVTQYF,TGTGCCAGCAGCTTAGCCGAATCCGGGACAGGGGTTACCCAGTACTTC
.,TRBV20-1,.,TRBJ2-3,CSASGAPGTQYF,TGCAGTGCTAGCGGGGCCCCGGGTACGCAGTATTTT
.,TRBV24-1,few,TRBJ2-3,CATRGPQIADTQYF,TGTGCCACCAGGGGCCCCCAAATCGCAGATACGCAGTATTTT